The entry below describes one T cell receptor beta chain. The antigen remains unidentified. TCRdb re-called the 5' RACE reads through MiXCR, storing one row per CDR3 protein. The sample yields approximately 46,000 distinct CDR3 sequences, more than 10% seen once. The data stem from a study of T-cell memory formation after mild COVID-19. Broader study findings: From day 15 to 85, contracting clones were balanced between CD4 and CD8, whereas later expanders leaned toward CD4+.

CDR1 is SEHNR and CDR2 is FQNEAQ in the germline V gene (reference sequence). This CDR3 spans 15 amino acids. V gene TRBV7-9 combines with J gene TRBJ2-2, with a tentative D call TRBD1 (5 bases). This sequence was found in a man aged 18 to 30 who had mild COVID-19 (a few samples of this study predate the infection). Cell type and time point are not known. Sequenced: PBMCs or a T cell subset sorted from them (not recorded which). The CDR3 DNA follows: TGTGCACTTGCAGACAGATACTTTAACACCGGGGAGCTGTTTTTT. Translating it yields CALADRYFNTGELFF.